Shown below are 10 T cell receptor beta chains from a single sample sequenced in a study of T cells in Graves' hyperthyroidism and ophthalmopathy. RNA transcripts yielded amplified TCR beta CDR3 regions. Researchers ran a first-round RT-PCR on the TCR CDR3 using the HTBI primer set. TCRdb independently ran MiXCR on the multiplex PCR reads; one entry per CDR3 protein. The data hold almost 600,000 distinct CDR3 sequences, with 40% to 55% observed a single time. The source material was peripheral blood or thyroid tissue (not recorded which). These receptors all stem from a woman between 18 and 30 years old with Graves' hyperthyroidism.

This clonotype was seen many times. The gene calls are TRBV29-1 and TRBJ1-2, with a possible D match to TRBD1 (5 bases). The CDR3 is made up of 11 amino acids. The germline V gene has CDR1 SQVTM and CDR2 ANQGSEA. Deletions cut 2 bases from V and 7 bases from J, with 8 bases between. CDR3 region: CSVEKTVGYTF. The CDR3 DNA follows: TGCAGCGTTGAAAAGACAGTTGGCTACACCTTC. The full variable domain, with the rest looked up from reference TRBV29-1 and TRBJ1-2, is SAVISQKPSRDICQRGTSLTIQCQVDSQVTMMFWYRQQPGQSLTLIATANQGSEATYESGFVIDKFPISRPNLTFSTLTVSNMSPEDSSIYLCSVEKTVGYTFGSGTRLTVV.

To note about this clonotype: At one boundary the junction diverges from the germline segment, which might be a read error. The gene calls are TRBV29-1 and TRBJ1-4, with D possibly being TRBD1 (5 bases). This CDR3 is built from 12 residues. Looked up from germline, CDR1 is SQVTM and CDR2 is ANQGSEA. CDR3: CSGRGNNEELFF. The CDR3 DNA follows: TGCAGCGGGCGGGGCAATAATGAAGAACTGTTTTTT.

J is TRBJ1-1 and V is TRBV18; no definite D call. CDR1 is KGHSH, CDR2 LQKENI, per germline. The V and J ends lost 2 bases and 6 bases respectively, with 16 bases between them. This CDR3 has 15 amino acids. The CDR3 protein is CASSPDSLQDPEAFF. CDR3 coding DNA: TGTGCCAGCTCACCAGATTCCTTGCAGGACCCTGAAGCTTTCTTT. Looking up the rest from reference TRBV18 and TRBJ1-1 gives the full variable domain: NAGVMQNPRHLVRRRGQEARLRCSPMKGHSHVYWYRQLPEEGLKFMVYLQKENIIDESGMPKERFSAEFPKEGPSILRIQQVVRGDSAAYFCASSPDSLQDPEAFFGQGTRLTVV.

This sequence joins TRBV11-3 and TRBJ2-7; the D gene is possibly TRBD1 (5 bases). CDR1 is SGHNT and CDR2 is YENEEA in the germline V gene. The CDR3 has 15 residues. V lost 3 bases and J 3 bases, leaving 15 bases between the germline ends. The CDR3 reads CASSFGRVKGYEQYF. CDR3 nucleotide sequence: TGTGCCAGCAGCTTTGGCAGGGTTAAAGGCTACGAGCAGTACTTC.

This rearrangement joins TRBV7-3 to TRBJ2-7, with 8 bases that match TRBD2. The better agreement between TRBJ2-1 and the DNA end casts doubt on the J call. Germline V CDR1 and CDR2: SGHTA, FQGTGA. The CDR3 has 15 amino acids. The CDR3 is CASSSPGLENNEQFF. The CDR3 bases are TGTGCCAGCAGCTCACCGGGACTAGAAAACAATGAGCAGTTCTTC.

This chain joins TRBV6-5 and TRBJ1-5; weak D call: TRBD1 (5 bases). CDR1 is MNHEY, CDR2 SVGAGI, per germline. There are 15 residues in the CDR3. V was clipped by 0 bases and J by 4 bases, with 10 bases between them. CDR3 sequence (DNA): TGTGCCAGCAGTTACTCCAGACAGATTAATCAGCCCCAGCATTTT. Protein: CASSYSRQINQPQHF.

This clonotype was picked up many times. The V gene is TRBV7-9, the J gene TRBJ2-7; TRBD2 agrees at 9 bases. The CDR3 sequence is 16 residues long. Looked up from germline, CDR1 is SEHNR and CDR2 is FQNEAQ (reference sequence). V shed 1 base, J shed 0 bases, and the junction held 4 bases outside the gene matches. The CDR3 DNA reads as TGTGCCAGCAGCTTAGTAGGACTAGCGACCTCCTACGAGCAGTACTTC. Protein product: CASSLVGLATSYEQYF. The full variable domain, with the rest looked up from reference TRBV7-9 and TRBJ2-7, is DTGVSQNPRHKITKRGQNVTFRCDPISEHNRLYWYRQTLGQGPEFLTYFQNEAQLEKSRLLSDRFSAERPKGSFSTLEIQRTEQGDSAMYLCASSLVGLATSYEQYFGPGTRLTVT.

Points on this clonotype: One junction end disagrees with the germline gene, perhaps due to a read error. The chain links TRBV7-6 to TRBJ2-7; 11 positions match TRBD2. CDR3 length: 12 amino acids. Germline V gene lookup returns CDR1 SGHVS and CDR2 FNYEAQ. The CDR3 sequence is CAGSGRAYKQYF. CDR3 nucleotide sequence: TGTGCCGGTAGCGGGAGGGCCTACAAGCAGTACTTC.

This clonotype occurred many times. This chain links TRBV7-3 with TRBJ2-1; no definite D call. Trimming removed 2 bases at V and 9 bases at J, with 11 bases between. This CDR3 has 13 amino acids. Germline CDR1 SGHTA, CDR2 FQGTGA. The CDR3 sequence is CASSLEKWGEQFF. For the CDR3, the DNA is TGTGCCAGCAGCTTAGAAAAGTGGGGTGAGCAGTTCTTC. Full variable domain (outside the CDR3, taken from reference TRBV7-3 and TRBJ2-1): GAGVSQTPSNKVTEKGKYVELRCDPISGHTALYWYRQSLGQGPEFLIYFQGTGAADDSGLPNDRFFAVRPEGSVSTLKIQRTERGDSAVYLCASSLEKWGEQFFGPGTRLTVL.

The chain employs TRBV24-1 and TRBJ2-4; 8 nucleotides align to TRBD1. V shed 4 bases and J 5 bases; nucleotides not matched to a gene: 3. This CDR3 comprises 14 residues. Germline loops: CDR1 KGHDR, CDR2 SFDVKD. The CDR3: CATSEGQGQNIQYF. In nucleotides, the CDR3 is TGTGCCACCAGTGAAGGACAGGGACAAAACATTCAGTACTTC.